This T cell receptor beta chain was found in a study of T cell responses to AZD1222 COVID-19 vaccine. Germline V gene sequence: CDR1 MNHEY, CDR2 SMNVEV (reference sequence). The CDR3 contains 15 residues. V was clipped by 6 bases and J by 4 bases; unmatched bases: 8. The protocol was immunoSEQ multiplex PCR, while the TCRdb copy is restricted to in-frame clones and leaves out a portion. This table has 120,000 to 150,000 clones, around 84% appearing once. The J gene is TRBJ1-1, the V gene TRBV27, with 10 bases matching TRBD1. Sample: peripheral blood, taken 28 days after the second AZD1222 dose. The receptor's source is an adult who received the AZD1222 COVID-19 vaccine. The CDR3: CASSLTGGDGTEAFF. The CDR3 DNA reads TGTGCCAGCAGCCTGACAGGGGGCGACGGCACTGAAGCTTTCTTT.